This T cell receptor beta chain was sequenced during a study of OX40 agonist ivuxolimab in advanced cancers. Using immunoSEQ multiplex PCR, the repertoire was profiled, and TCRdb retains in-frame clones only, with some absent. The sample holds under 15,000 clones; approximately 78% are singletons and the top ten take roughly an eighth. The CDR3 is 17 residues long. Trimming left V 4 bases short and J 1 base short, with 15 bases between. Per germline, CDR1 SGDLS and CDR2 YYNGEE. V gene TRBV9 combines with J gene TRBJ2-6, with D perhaps given as TRBD1 or TRBD2 (5 bases each). The clonotype comes from an adult with an advanced solid tumor such as melanoma, head and neck, liver or kidney cancer. The sample here was CD4+ or CD8+ T cells sorted from blood, taken in a trial of the OX40 agonist ivuxolimab. CDR3 region: CASSTSHWGSGANVLTF. CDR3 in DNA: TGTGCCAGCAGCACTTCACACTGGGGGTCTGGGGCCAACGTCCTGACTTTC.